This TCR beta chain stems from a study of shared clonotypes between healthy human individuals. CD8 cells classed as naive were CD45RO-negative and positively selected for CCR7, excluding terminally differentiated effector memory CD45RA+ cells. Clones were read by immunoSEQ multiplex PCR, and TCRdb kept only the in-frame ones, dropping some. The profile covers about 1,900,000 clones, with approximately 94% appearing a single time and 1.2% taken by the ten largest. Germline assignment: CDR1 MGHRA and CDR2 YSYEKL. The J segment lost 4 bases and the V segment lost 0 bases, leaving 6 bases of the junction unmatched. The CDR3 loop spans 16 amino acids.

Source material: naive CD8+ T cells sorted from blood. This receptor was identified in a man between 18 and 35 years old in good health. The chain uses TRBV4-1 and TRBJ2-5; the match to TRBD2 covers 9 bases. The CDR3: CASSQEWASGIETQYF. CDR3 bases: TGCGCCAGCAGCCAAGAATGGGCTAGCGGGATAGAGACCCAGTACTTC.